The rows below give T cell receptor beta chains drawn from one sample of a study of identical twins. TCRdb re-analysed the 5' RACE reads in MiXCR, keeping a single row per CDR3 protein. The sample lists more than 1.5 million distinct CDR3 sequences; 32% were seen once. Sequences were obtained from cord blood. These receptors were taken from a newborn girl in good health. CDR3s include the opening cysteine and the closing phenylalanine or tryptophan. Fields, in order: D gene, clone size, J gene, V gene, CDR3 DNA, CDR3 protein. A D gene is named only where the DNA matches it firmly. Clone sizes are given selectively: once, few, many, or a class where the clone is expanded.

D: TRBD1
size: -
J: TRBJ2-5
V: TRBV29-1
DNA: TGCAGCGTAGACAGGGGAGAAGAGACCCAGTACTTC
CDR3: CSVDRGEETQYF

D: -
size: many
J: TRBJ2-1
V: TRBV14
DNA: TGTGCCAGCAGCCATTTACCGACGAATGAGCAGTTCTTC
CDR3: CASSHLPTNEQFF

D: -
size: few
J: TRBJ1-2
V: TRBV6-1
DNA: TGTGCCAGCACCCGACAGATAGGGGCTCTGGAAGGCTACACCTTC
CDR3: CASTRQIGALEGYTF

D: TRBD2
size: -
J: TRBJ2-1
V: TRBV3-1
DNA: TGTGCCAGCAGCCAAGTGGGAGTGCGGGGGGGCCGCAATGAGCAGTTCTTC
CDR3: CASSQVGVRGGRNEQFF

D: TRBD2
size: -
J: TRBJ2-3
V: TRBV24-1
DNA: TGTGCCACCAGTGATCCCGGACTAGGGCCAGATACGCAGTATTTT
CDR3: CATSDPGLGPDTQYF

D: TRBD1
size: many
J: TRBJ2-1
V: TRBV3-1
DNA: TGTGCCAGCAGCCAAGAGAGGACAGGGTTCCAAAATGAGCAGTTCTTC
CDR3: CASSQERTGFQNEQFF

D: TRBD1
size: many
J: TRBJ2-3
V: TRBV29-1
DNA: TGCAGCGTTGGGGGACAGCCGGCAGATACGCAGTATTTT
CDR3: CSVGGQPADTQYF

D: -
size: once
J: TRBJ2-4
V: TRBV27
DNA: TGTGCCAGCAGGCCCCTCAGGGTGCGAGAGCAGTACTTC
CDR3: CASRPLRVREQYF

D: -
size: -
J: TRBJ1-5
V: TRBV20-1
DNA: TGCAGTGCCCCAAGGGGTTCCGATCAGCCCCAGCATTTT
CDR3: CSAPRGSDQPQHF

D: TRBD2
size: -
J: TRBJ2-3
V: TRBV14
DNA: TGTGCCAGCAGCCAAGATTCCGGGACTAGCGGGGGCATCACAGATACGCAGTATTTT
CDR3: CASSQDSGTSGGITDTQYF

D: -
size: -
J: TRBJ1-2
V: TRBV6-5
DNA: TGTGCCAGCAGTGCTGAGGGATCCATAGGCTATGGCTACACCTTC
CDR3: CASSAEGSIGYGYTF

D: -
size: once
J: TRBJ2-2
V: TRBV12-3/TRBV12-4
DNA: TGTGCCAGCAGGTCCCGGGAGAACACCGGGGAGCTGTTTTTT
CDR3: CASRSRENTGELFF

D: TRBD2
size: few
J: TRBJ2-7
V: TRBV4-1
DNA: TGCGCCAGCAGCCTAGCGGGAGAGTCCTACGAGCGGTACTTC
CDR3: CASSLAGESYERYF

D: -
size: -
J: TRBJ2-1
V: TRBV14
DNA: TGTGCCAGCAGCCACCGCGGGACAACGAGCTCCTACAATGAGCAGTTCTTC
CDR3: CASSHRGTTSSYNEQFF

D: TRBD2
size: -
J: TRBJ2-7
V: TRBV19
DNA: TGTGCCAGTAGTAAAGAGCGGGAGATAAACAATGAGCAGTACTTC
CDR3: CASSKEREINNEQYF

D: -
size: few
J: TRBJ2-3
V: TRBV7-2
DNA: TGTGCCAGCAGCTTAGTTCCAGGTTCACCTAGCACAGATACGCAGTATTTT
CDR3: CASSLVPGSPSTDTQYF

D: TRBD2
size: -
J: TRBJ2-1
V: TRBV11-1
DNA: TGTGCCAGCAGCTTACGGAGGGCGGGAGGGAACTCCTACAATGAGCAGTTCTTC
CDR3: CASSLRRAGGNSYNEQFF

D: TRBD2
size: once
J: TRBJ2-3
V: TRBV7-2
DNA: TGTGCCAGCAGCTTACTCCGGGAGGCTGCAGATACGCAGTATTTT
CDR3: CASSLLREAADTQYF

D: TRBD2
size: once
J: TRBJ2-2
V: TRBV12-5
DNA: TGTGCTAGTATGGGGGGGGAAGAACGGGAGCTGTTTTTT
CDR3: CASMGGEERELFF

D: -
size: -
J: TRBJ1-2
V: TRBV27
DNA: TGTGCCAGCAGTTTATCGGCAGGAAGGGGGAATGGCTACACCTTC
CDR3: CASSLSAGRGNGYTF

D: TRBD2
size: -
J: TRBJ2-7
V: TRBV27
DNA: TGTGCCAGCAGCCATACTCACCCGCGGGAGAAGGTCTACGAGCAGTACTTC
CDR3: CASSHTHPREKVYEQYF

D: -
size: -
J: TRBJ1-1
V: TRBV12-3/TRBV12-4
DNA: TGTGCCAGCAGTTTCATGGAGTTCAGGGCAATGAACACTGAAGCTTTCTTT
CDR3: CASSFMEFRAMNTEAFF

D: -
size: -
J: TRBJ1-5
V: TRBV9
DNA: TGTGCCAGCAGCGTAGGGGGCTCCGGCAATCAGCCCCAGCATTTT
CDR3: CASSVGGSGNQPQHF

D: -
size: -
J: TRBJ2-5
V: TRBV24-1
DNA: TGTGCCACCAGTGTTCCAGACAATGAGCAGTACTTC
CDR3: CATSVPDNEQYF

D: -
size: -
J: TRBJ2-1
V: TRBV5-1
DNA: TGCGCCAGCAGCCCGCGGACAGTTAGCTCCTACAATGAGCAGTTCTTC
CDR3: CASSPRTVSSYNEQFF

D: TRBD2
size: few
J: TRBJ2-1
V: TRBV20-1
DNA: TGCAGTGCTAGAGATCTCGGTAGCGGGGGGAACAATGAGCAGTTCTTC
CDR3: CSARDLGSGGNNEQFF

D: TRBD2
size: many
J: TRBJ2-3
V: TRBV18
DNA: TGTGCCAGCTCACCACCGGGACTAGCGGGAACAGATACGCAGTATTTT
CDR3: CASSPPGLAGTDTQYF

D: TRBD1
size: -
J: TRBJ2-4
V: TRBV27
DNA: TGTGCCAGCAGTTTATGGGGGGACAGGGGCGTTAGGGCCAAAAACATTCGGTACTTC
CDR3: CASSLWGDRGVRAKNIRYF

D: -
size: -
J: TRBJ2-3
V: TRBV12-3/TRBV12-4
DNA: TGTGCCAGCAGCCTCTCGGAGATTAGCGCAGATACGCAGTATTTT
CDR3: CASSLSEISADTQYF

D: TRBD2
size: -
J: TRBJ2-3
V: TRBV5-1
DNA: TGCGCCAGCACCGGCGGGAGTGGCCTTCGAGGGAGCAACACAGATACGCAGTATTTT
CDR3: CASTGGSGLRGSNTDTQYF

D: -
size: few
J: TRBJ2-7
V: TRBV20-1
DNA: TGCAGTGCTAGTAACGTCCGGACCGAGCAGTACTTC
CDR3: CSASNVRTEQYF

D: -
size: -
J: TRBJ2-7
V: TRBV25-1
DNA: TGTGCCAGCAGTGAATCTGGGAAAGGGGCCTACGAGCAGTACTTC
CDR3: CASSESGKGAYEQYF

D: TRBD1
size: many
J: TRBJ2-3
V: TRBV6-6
DNA: TGTGCCAGCAGTTACAGGGGGCACACAGATACGCAGTATTTT
CDR3: CASSYRGHTDTQYF

D: -
size: -
J: TRBJ1-1
V: TRBV7-9
DNA: TGTGCCACCTCGAAGGCAGCTTTCTTT
CDR3: CATSKAAFF

D: TRBD1
size: -
J: TRBJ2-3
V: TRBV11-2
DNA: TGTGCCAGTATGGGGACAGGGGCAGATACGCAGTATTTT
CDR3: CASMGTGADTQYF

D: -
size: few
J: TRBJ2-3
V: TRBV3-1
DNA: TGTGCCAGCAGCCAAGAACGGGCCACAGATACGCAGTATTTT
CDR3: CASSQERATDTQYF

D: TRBD1
size: once
J: TRBJ2-4
V: TRBV19
DNA: TGTGCCAGTAGTATCCTAGCACAGGGGGCCAAAAACATTCAGTACTTC
CDR3: CASSILAQGAKNIQYF

D: -
size: -
J: TRBJ2-3
V: TRBV12-5
DNA: TGTGCTAGTGGTTTGGTATTGGGTGGGTTCACAGATACGCAGTATTTT
CDR3: CASGLVLGGFTDTQYF

D: TRBD1
size: many
J: TRBJ2-1
V: TRBV5-1
DNA: TGCGCCAGCAGCCCCGGGACAGGGCGCTACAATGAGCAGTTCTTC
CDR3: CASSPGTGRYNEQFF

D: TRBD1
size: -
J: TRBJ1-5
V: TRBV20-1
DNA: TGCAGTGCTAGAGTTGGGACAGGTCTTTATAGCAATCAGCCCCAGCATTTT
CDR3: CSARVGTGLYSNQPQHF

D: -
size: -
J: TRBJ2-7
V: TRBV6-6
DNA: TGTGCCAGCAATCGCGGTGGCTCCTACAATGAGCAGTACTTC
CDR3: CASNRGGSYNEQYF

D: TRBD1
size: few
J: TRBJ1-6
V: TRBV5-1
DNA: TGCGCCAGCAGCGGTGGACAGGGCTTTACCGATTCACCCCTCCACTTT
CDR3: CASSGGQGFTDSPLHF

D: TRBD1
size: few
J: TRBJ1-4
V: TRBV9
DNA: TGTGCCAGCAGCGCCCTCATCCCTGGGACAGGGAGGGAAAAACTGTTTTTT
CDR3: CASSALIPGTGREKLFF

D: TRBD1
size: -
J: TRBJ1-2
V: TRBV18
DNA: TGTGCCAGCTCACCACCGGCACAGGGGTATGGCTACACCTTC
CDR3: CASSPPAQGYGYTF

D: -
size: few
J: TRBJ2-7
V: TRBV24-1
DNA: TGTGCCACCAGTGATTTGACTTCCTACGAGCAGTACTTC
CDR3: CATSDLTSYEQYF

D: -
size: -
J: TRBJ1-4
V: TRBV27
DNA: TGTGCCAGCAGTTTATTCTTCGTCCCGGGACATGATGGGGCTAATGAAAAACTGTTTTTT
CDR3: CASSLFFVPGHDGANEKLFF

D: -
size: -
J: TRBJ2-3
V: TRBV27
DNA: TGTGCCAGCGGGCGGGACGACTTCACAGATACGCAGTATTTT
CDR3: CASGRDDFTDTQYF

D: -
size: -
J: TRBJ2-7
V: TRBV28
DNA: TGTGCCAGCAGTTTAGGTACAGTCCGTTACGAGCAGTACTTC
CDR3: CASSLGTVRYEQYF

D: -
size: -
J: TRBJ2-1
V: TRBV12-3/TRBV12-4
DNA: TGTGCCAGCAGCCCTCAGGGGAACAGCGGTGAGCAGTTCTTC
CDR3: CASSPQGNSGEQFF

D: -
size: few
J: TRBJ2-1
V: TRBV6-2/TRBV6-3
DNA: TGTGCCAGCAGTTTAACCGGGACAAAATACAATGAGCAGTTCTTC
CDR3: CASSLTGTKYNEQFF

D: -
size: once
J: TRBJ1-5
V: TRBV20-1
DNA: TGCAGTGCGACGAGGTCCGGGACAAGATTAAATCAGCCCCAGCATTTT
CDR3: CSATRSGTRLNQPQHF